The entry below describes one TCR beta chain. This sample is part of a study of blood T cell repertoires in COVID-19. Study background: Samples of COVID-19 (acute and convalescent) were obtained from the United States, Italy and Spain. The analysed material was cDNA or gDNA that came from T cells, B-cell-depleted T cells, or PBMCs.

CDR3 length equals 15 residues. Germline lookup yields CDR1 SGHDN and CDR2 FVKESK. Trimming pared 1 base from V and 1 base from J, leaving 10 bases between. Per the study methods: The authors estimated nucleated cell counts from reference gene primer amplification. Some clones are missing from TCRdb's copy, which holds only in-frame ones; the method was immunoSEQ multiplex PCR. That table gives V, J and clone size, and the DNA gave D and trimming. The sample records some 180,000 clones, about three quarters being singletons. The sequenced sample consisted of peripheral blood. V usage is TRBV14 and J usage is TRBJ1-1; maybe TRBD1 (6 bases). The source is a woman aged 50 to 60 with active or convalescent COVID-19. As DNA, the CDR3 is TGTGCCAGCAGCCAAGTGGGGGCCTCGAACACTGAAGCTTTCTTT. This gives the protein CASSQVGASNTEAFF.